The 27 T cell receptor beta chains given below trace back to one sample, sequenced in a study of T-cell memory formation after mild COVID-19. TCRdb processed the 5' RACE reads anew with MiXCR; each CDR3 protein has one entry. Among about 560,000 distinct CDR3 sequences listed, about 18% were seen once. Sequences were obtained from PBMCs or a T cell subset sorted from them (not recorded which). These receptors were obtained from an adult woman who had mild COVID-19 (a few samples of this study predate the infection). Cell type and time point are not known.

The chain joins TRBV3-1 to TRBJ2-7; tentatively, D is TRBD1 (6 bases). V lost 2 bases, J lost 1 base, and 18 bases lay in between. Germline V gene lookup returns CDR1 LGHDT and CDR2 YNNKEL (reference sequence). This CDR3 region has 17 residues. Here the CDR3 DNA reads TGTGCCAGCAGCCAATCTACCCAGGGGCCGAAATCCTACGAGCAGTACTTC. Its translation is CASSQSTQGPKSYEQYF.

The chain has TRBV4-1 and TRBJ1-2; TRBD1 aligns across 10 bases. Losses at the gene ends were 4 bases for V and 5 bases for J; bases not matched to a gene: 16. The germline gives CDR1 MGHRA, CDR2 YSYEKL. This CDR3 is 18 amino acids long. The CDR3 DNA reads as TGCGCCAGCAGCCTACCGGGTCCCCCGGGACAGGGGAGGTATGGCTACACCTTC. Protein sequence: CASSLPGPPGQGRYGYTF.

Many counts were recorded for this clonotype. This chain joins TRBV9 and TRBJ1-1; TRBD1 might be the D (5 bases). The V gene's germline CDR1 is SGDLS and CDR2 YYNGEE. Trimming pared 4 bases from V and 4 bases from J, leaving 11 bases between. CDR3 length: 13 amino acids. CDR3 sequence reads: CASSTGTGTEAFF. CDR3 DNA: TGTGCCAGCAGCACCGGGACGGGCACTGAAGCTTTCTTT. The entire variable domain, with the rest obtained from reference TRBV9 and TRBJ1-1, is as follows: DSGVTQTPKHLITATGQRVTLRCSPRSGDLSVYWYQQSLDQGLQFLIQYYNGEERAKGNILERFSAQQFPDLHSELNLSSLELGDSALYFCASSTGTGTEAFFGQGTRLTVV.

This chain links TRBV6-5 with TRBJ1-1, with D perhaps TRBD1 (6 bases). V was pared by 4 bases and J by 2 bases, with 11 bases between. The germline gives CDR1 MNHEY, CDR2 SVGAGI. CDR3 size: 14 residues. This CDR3 is CASSLDSYNTEAFF. The CDR3 nucleotides read TGTGCCAGCAGTTTGGACAGCTACAACACTGAAGCTTTCTTT.

This clonotype was observed a few times. V is TRBV25-1 and J is TRBJ1-2, with D maybe TRBD1 (6 bases). CDR3 length: 16 residues. V lost 3 bases to trimming and J lost 3 bases, with 17 bases between them. Germline-derived CDR1 and CDR2 are MGHDK and SYGVNS. For the CDR3, the DNA is TGTGCCAGCAGTGAGGCCAAGGGGGGGCGTCACTATGGCTACACCTTC. It translates to CASSEAKGGRHYGYTF.

A few counts support this clonotype. The genes are TRBV29-1 and TRBJ2-2; the D is unclear. The CDR3 contains 11 residues. V shed 6 bases and J shed 5 bases, with 7 bases lying between them. Germline V gene lookup returns CDR1 SQVTM and CDR2 ANQGSEA. The CDR3 here is CSVGVTGELFF. CDR3 nucleotides: TGCAGCGTGGGTGTTACCGGGGAGCTGTTTTTT.

This chain links TRBV24-1 with TRBJ2-1; weak D call: TRBD2 (5 bases). The CDR3 extends over 15 amino acids. Between the trimmed V and J ends, which lost 5 bases and 5 bases, there was a span of 15 bases. Germline V gene lookup returns CDR1 KGHDR and CDR2 SFDVKD. CDR3 in DNA: TGTGCCACCAGTGGTGTTGGGTCCGGGGACAATGAGCAGTTCTTC. Translation: CATSGVGSGDNEQFF.

This clonotype has a handful of counts. The chain couples TRBV5-1 to TRBJ2-7; 8 nucleotides align to TRBD1. The germline gives CDR1 SGHRS, CDR2 YFSETQ. J lost 1 base, V lost 2 bases, and 8 bases had no gene match. CDR3 length equals 16 residues. The CDR3 sequence: CASSLRTGWESYEQYF. For the CDR3, the DNA is TGCGCCAGCAGCTTAAGGACAGGGTGGGAATCCTACGAGCAGTACTTC.

J is TRBJ2-1 and V is TRBV20-1, with unresolved D. This CDR3 spans 15 amino acids. Per the germline V gene, CDR1 is DFQATT and CDR2 is SNEGSKA (reference sequence). V lost 2 bases and J 0 bases, leaving 11 bases between the germline ends. CDR3 nucleotides: TGCAGTGCTAGAAAACACCCGAGCTCCTACAATGAGCAGTTCTTC. Amino acids: CSARKHPSSYNEQFF.

The chain links TRBV14 to TRBJ2-1, with 15 bases that match TRBD2. This CDR3 is built from 19 residues. Germline CDR1 is SGHDN and CDR2 is FVKESK. The junction had 11 bases not matched to a gene; V was cut back by 0 bases and J by 8 bases. The CDR3 loop is CASSQEGLAGGQIPDEQFF. The DNA for the CDR3 is TGTGCCAGCAGCCAAGAGGGACTAGCGGGAGGACAGATACCCGATGAGCAGTTCTTC.

The chain recombines TRBV20-1 with TRBJ2-7; D tentatively reads TRBD1 or TRBD2 (5 bases each). Germline CDR1 DFQATT, CDR2 SNEGSKA (reference sequence). CDR3 size: 13 residues. Trimming shortened V by 5 bases and J by 4 bases, and 15 bases separated the two germline ends. For the CDR3, the DNA is TGCAGTGCTCGGACCGCCGGGGCTTACGAGCAGTACTTC. Its protein is CSARTAGAYEQYF.

This clonotype has just a few counts. The rearrangement links TRBV12-3 or TRBV12-4 to TRBJ2-3, with D hard to call. Trimming left V 7 bases short and J 5 bases short, with 10 bases between. The CDR3 extends over 12 amino acids. The CDR3 nucleotides are TGTGCCAGCAAACCCTCTGGAGATACGCAGTATTTT. Its translation: CASKPSGDTQYF.

The gene calls are TRBV15 and TRBJ2-6, with D unresolved. The CDR3 has 17 amino acids. Germline lookup yields CDR1 LNHNV and CDR2 YYDKDF (reference sequence). V lost 3 bases and J lost 0, with 12 bases in between. CDR3: CATSSETPRSGANVLTF. Written as DNA, the CDR3 is TGTGCCACCAGCAGCGAGACACCACGCTCTGGGGCCAACGTCCTGACTTTC.

This clonotype was counted between two and nine times. The V gene is TRBV20-1, the J gene TRBJ2-1; no clear D. The V end lost 0 bases, the J end lost 0 bases, and 12 bases lay between the germline ends. Per germline, CDR1 DFQATT and CDR2 SNEGSKA (reference sequence). The CDR3 runs 16 residues. The CDR3 spells CSAREYVESSYNEQFF. In DNA, the CDR3 is TGCAGTGCTAGAGAATACGTGGAAAGCTCCTACAATGAGCAGTTCTTC.

This clonotype was detected a few times. The chain combines TRBV24-1 with TRBJ2-7; 8 nucleotides line up with TRBD1. The CDR3 sequence is 13 residues long. Trimming removed 6 bases from V and 1 base from J; junction bases left unmatched: 1. CDR1 KGHDR and CDR2 SFDVKD come from the germline V gene. CDR3 region: CATSRTGSYEQYF. Written as DNA, the CDR3 is TGTGCCACCAGTAGGACAGGGTCCTACGAGCAGTACTTC.

This chain links TRBV7-2 with TRBJ1-1; 10 bases agree with TRBD1. In germline, CDR1 is SGHTA, CDR2 FQGNSA. Unmatched junction bases numbered 4, after V lost 5 bases and J lost 1 base. CDR3 size: 15 residues. This chain's CDR3 is CASSKGTGANTEAFF. DNA of the CDR3: TGTGCCAGCAGCAAGGGGACAGGGGCGAACACTGAAGCTTTCTTT.

This chain links TRBV2 with TRBJ2-1; TRBD2 might be the D (5 bases). Germline-derived CDR1 and CDR2 are SNHLY and FYNNEI. Trimming took 8 bases from V and 7 from J, leaving 9 bases between them. This CDR3 is built from 11 residues. The CDR3 DNA reads TGTGCCAGCCCTACTAGTAATGAGCAGTTCTTC. Amino acids: CASPTSNEQFF.

Note on this clonotype: A much larger clone differs by one base, so this may be a read error. This rearrangement joins TRBV15 to TRBJ2-3; D uncertain. This CDR3 region has 15 residues. From germline, CDR1 is LNHNV and CDR2 YYDKDF (reference sequence). With 1 base removed from V and 4 bases from J, the gap between germline ends came to 12 bases. CDR3 protein: CATSRGQWASDTQYF. The CDR3 nucleotides read TGTGCCACCAGCAGAGGGCAGTGGGCTTCAGATACGCAGTATTTT.

The genes are TRBV3-1 and TRBJ1-2; the D gene is possibly TRBD1 (5 bases). CDR1 LGHDT and CDR2 YNNKEL come from the germline V gene (reference sequence). V was shortened by 0 bases and J by 4 bases, with 12 bases between the two germline ends. The CDR3 contains 15 residues. The CDR3 here is CASSQEALTAYGYTF. The DNA for the CDR3 is TGTGCCAGCAGCCAAGAGGCTCTGACAGCCTATGGCTACACCTTC.

The V gene is TRBV14, the J gene TRBJ2-7; D gene unclear. Trimming stripped 1 base from V and 3 bases from J, with 4 bases between. This CDR3 has 12 residues. Germline CDR1 is SGHDN and CDR2 is FVKESK. The CDR3 region is CASSQVNYEQYF. The CDR3 region has the DNA TGTGCCAGCAGCCAAGTCAACTACGAGCAGTACTTC.

The table lists this clonotype with many counts. The chain has TRBV9 and TRBJ2-7; tentatively, D is TRBD1 or TRBD2 (5 bases each). Trimming stripped 4 bases from V and 0 bases from J, with 11 bases between. This CDR3 has 14 residues. Germline CDR1 is SGDLS and CDR2 is YYNGEE. CDR3 region: CASSISGRSYEQYF. CDR3 in DNA: TGTGCCAGCAGCATATCGGGGCGCTCCTACGAGCAGTACTTC.

This clonotype was seen only a few times. This rearrangement joins TRBV6-1 to TRBJ2-7; 9 nucleotides line up with TRBD1. The V and J ends lost 8 bases and 5 bases, in that order; junction bases with no gene match: 13. The CDR3 is made up of 15 amino acids. Germline V gene data show CDR1 as MNHNS and CDR2 as SASEGT. The CDR3 region is CASLSRDRASHEQYF. CDR3 DNA: TGTGCCAGCTTGAGCCGGGACAGGGCTAGCCACGAGCAGTACTTC.

J is TRBJ2-2 and V is TRBV19, with 8 positions matching TRBD2. The V and J ends lost 5 bases and 5 bases, in that order; junction bases with no gene match: 16. Germline assignment: CDR1 LNHDA and CDR2 SQIVND (reference sequence). This CDR3 is 18 amino acids long. The CDR3 spells CASSEEVWREERTGELFF. Written as DNA, the CDR3 is TGTGCCAGTAGTGAGGAAGTATGGCGGGAGGAGCGTACCGGGGAGCTGTTTTTT.

V and J are TRBV29-1 and TRBJ1-4, with D maybe TRBD1 (6 bases). Germline CDR1 is SQVTM and CDR2 is ANQGSEA. The CDR3 has 13 residues. V lost 2 bases and J lost 15, with 19 bases in between. The CDR3: CSVEKTGPEGLFF. CDR3 sequence (DNA): TGCAGCGTTGAAAAGACAGGTCCTGAGGGGTTGTTTTTT.

This chain links TRBV5-5 with TRBJ2-1; a weak D match, TRBD1 (6 bases). The CDR3 is 13 amino acids. In germline, CDR1 is SGHKS, CDR2 YYEKEE (reference sequence). With 4 bases removed from V and 9 bases from J, the gap between germline ends came to 14 bases. The CDR3 sequence: CASSARGHSEQFF. CDR3 nucleotide sequence: TGTGCCAGCAGCGCGAGGGGACACAGTGAGCAGTTCTTC.

This clonotype has only a few counts. The chain uses TRBV29-1 and TRBJ2-2, with D perhaps TRBD1 (7 bases). The V end was cut by 7 bases, the J end by 3 bases, with 18 bases between. CDR1 and CDR2 (germline): SQVTM, ANQGSEA. The CDR3 spans 15 residues. Here the CDR3 DNA reads TGCAGCGCAGGGGGGAAAACACGGGACACCGGGGAGCTGTTTTTT. Protein product: CSAGGKTRDTGELFF.

The chain combines TRBV20-1 with TRBJ2-5, with 8 positions matching TRBD2. Germline V gene lookup returns CDR1 DFQATT and CDR2 SNEGSKA (reference sequence). The length of the CDR3 is 14 residues. V was pared by 6 bases and J by 7 bases, with 13 bases of the junction left unmatched. CDR3 residues: CSASGGGMSGTQYF. The CDR3 nucleotides read TGCAGTGCCTCCGGCGGGGGGATGTCCGGGACCCAGTACTTC.